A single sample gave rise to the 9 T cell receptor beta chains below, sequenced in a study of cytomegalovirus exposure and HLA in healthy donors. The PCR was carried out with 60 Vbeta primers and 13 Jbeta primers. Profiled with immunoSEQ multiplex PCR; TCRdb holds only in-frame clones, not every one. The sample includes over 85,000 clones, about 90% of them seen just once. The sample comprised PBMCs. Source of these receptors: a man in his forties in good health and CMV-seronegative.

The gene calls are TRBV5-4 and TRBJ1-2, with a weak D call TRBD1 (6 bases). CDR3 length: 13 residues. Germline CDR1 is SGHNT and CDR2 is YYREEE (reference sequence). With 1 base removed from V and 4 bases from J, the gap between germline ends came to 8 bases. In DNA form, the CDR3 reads TGTGCCAGCAGCTTGCAGGGGTCCTATGGCTACACCTTC. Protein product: CASSLQGSYGYTF.

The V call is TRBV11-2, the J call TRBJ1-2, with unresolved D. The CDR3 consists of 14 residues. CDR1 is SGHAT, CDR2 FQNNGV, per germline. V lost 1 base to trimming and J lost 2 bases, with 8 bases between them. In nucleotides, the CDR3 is TGTGCCAGCAGCTTAGGTACATTGAACTATGGCTACACCTTC. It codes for CASSLGTLNYGYTF.

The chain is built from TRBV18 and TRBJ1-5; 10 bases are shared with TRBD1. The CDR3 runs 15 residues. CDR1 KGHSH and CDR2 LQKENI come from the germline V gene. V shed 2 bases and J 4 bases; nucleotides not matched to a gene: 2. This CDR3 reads CASSPGTGVNQPQHF. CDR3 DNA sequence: TGTGCCAGCTCACCAGGGACAGGGGTTAATCAGCCCCAGCATTTT.

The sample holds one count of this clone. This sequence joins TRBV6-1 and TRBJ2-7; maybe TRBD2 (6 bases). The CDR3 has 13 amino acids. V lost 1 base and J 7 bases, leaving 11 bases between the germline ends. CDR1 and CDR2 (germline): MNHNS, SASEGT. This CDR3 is CASSEGGGREQYF. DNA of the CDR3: TGTGCCAGCAGTGAAGGTGGAGGGCGGGAGCAGTACTTC.

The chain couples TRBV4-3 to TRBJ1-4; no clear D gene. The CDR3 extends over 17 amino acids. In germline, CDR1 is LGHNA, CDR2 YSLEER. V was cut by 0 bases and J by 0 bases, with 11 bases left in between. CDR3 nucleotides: TGCGCCAGCAGCCAAGACCCCCCTGGAGCAACTAATGAAAAACTGTTTTTT. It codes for CASSQDPPGATNEKLFF.

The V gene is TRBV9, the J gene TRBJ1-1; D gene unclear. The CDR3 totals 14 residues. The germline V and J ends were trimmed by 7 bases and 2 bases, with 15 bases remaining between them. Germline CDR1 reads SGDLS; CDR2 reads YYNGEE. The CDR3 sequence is CASRKAGDNTEAFF. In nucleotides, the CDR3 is TGTGCCAGCCGTAAGGCAGGTGATAACACTGAAGCTTTCTTT.

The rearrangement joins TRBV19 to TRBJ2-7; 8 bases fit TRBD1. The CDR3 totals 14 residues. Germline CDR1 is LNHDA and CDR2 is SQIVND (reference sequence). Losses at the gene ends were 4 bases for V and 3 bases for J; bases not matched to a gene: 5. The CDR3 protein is CASSKGQEGYEQYF. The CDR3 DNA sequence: TGTGCCAGTAGTAAGGGACAGGAGGGCTACGAGCAGTACTTC.

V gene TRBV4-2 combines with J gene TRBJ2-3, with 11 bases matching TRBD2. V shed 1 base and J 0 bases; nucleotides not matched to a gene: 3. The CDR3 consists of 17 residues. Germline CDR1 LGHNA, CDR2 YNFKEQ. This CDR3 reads CASSQVLAGVSTDTQYF. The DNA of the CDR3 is TGTGCCAGCAGCCAAGTACTAGCGGGGGTAAGCACAGATACGCAGTATTTT.

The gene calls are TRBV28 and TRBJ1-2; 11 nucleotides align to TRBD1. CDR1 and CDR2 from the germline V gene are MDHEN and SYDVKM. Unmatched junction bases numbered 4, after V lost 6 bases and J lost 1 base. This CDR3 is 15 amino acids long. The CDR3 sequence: CASSPGTGGNYGYTF. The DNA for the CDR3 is TGTGCCAGCAGCCCCGGGACAGGGGGTAACTATGGCTACACCTTC.